One sample yielded the 8 T cell receptor beta chains listed below, sequenced in a study of blood T cells in healthy people across ages. The use of a sample-barcoded 5' primer and a J-beta primer mix characterized a second PCR of about 6 to 12 cycles. TCRdb fed the 5' RACE reads into MiXCR, producing one record per CDR3 protein. Of around 1,600,000 distinct CDR3 sequences in the sample, under 55% are singletons; the top ten hold under 5%. The specimen sequenced was blood. These receptor sequences come from a woman aged 18-29 years in good health.

The V gene is TRBV7-2, the J gene TRBJ2-5; D possibly uses TRBD1 or TRBD2 (5 bases each). Germline CDR1 SGHTA, CDR2 FQGNSA. The V end lost 3 bases, the J end lost 2 bases, and 16 bases lay between the germline ends. The CDR3 has 16 amino acids. In DNA, the CDR3 is TGTGCCAGCAGCTTCAGCACTAGTGGGGGACAAGAGACCCAGTACTTC. Protein product: CASSFSTSGGQETQYF.

The chain recombines TRBV3-1 with TRBJ1-1; possible D gene TRBD1, 5 bases. V was trimmed by 2 bases and J by 1 base, leaving 11 bases between them. Germline V gene lookup returns CDR1 LGHDT and CDR2 YNNKEL (reference sequence). This CDR3 has 15 residues. In DNA form, the CDR3 reads TGTGCCAGCAGCCAACCCCGGGACTGGAACACTGAAGCTTTCTTT. This gives the protein CASSQPRDWNTEAFF.

On this clonotype itself: A much larger clonotype is one base distant, so this may be a read error. V is TRBV7-9 and J is TRBJ2-3, with D unresolved. This CDR3 contains 13 residues. Germline values: CDR1 SEHNR, CDR2 FQNEAQ (reference sequence). V lost 5 bases and J 4 bases, leaving 10 bases between the germline ends. The DNA for the CDR3 is TGTGCCAGCAGCCGCCCGGACGCAGATACGCAGTATTTT. Translated, it gives CASSRPDADTQYF. The full variable domain, its missing parts supplied by reference TRBV7-9 and TRBJ2-3, is DTGVSQNPRHKITKRGQNVTFRCDPISEHNRLYWYRQTLGQGPEFLTYFQNEAQLEKSRLLSDRFSAERPKGSFSTLEIQRTEQGDSAMYLCASSRPDADTQYFGPGTRLTVL.

The gene calls are TRBV4-1 and TRBJ2-1, with D unclear. The CDR3 sequence is 15 residues long. Germline V gene data show CDR1 as MGHRA and CDR2 as YSYEKL. The V end lost 0 bases, the J end lost 0 bases, and 6 bases lay between the germline ends. Here the CDR3 DNA reads TGCGCCAGCAGCCAAGATTTGCCCTCCTACAATGAGCAGTTCTTC. It translates to CASSQDLPSYNEQFF.

Written as DNA, the CDR3 is TGTGCCAGCAGTCCTCCTGGGCTCAGCGAGCAGTACTTC. This sequence encodes CASSPPGLSEQYF. The V and J genes are TRBV28 and TRBJ2-4, with unresolved D. Matching the DNA end better, TRBJ2-7 makes the J call doubtful. The CDR3 loop spans 13 amino acids. Germline-derived CDR1 and CDR2 are MDHEN and SYDVKM.

This chain connects TRBV7-2 to TRBJ2-5; 7 nucleotides align to TRBD2. Per the germline V gene, CDR1 is SGHTA and CDR2 is FQGNSA. With 5 bases clipped from V and 2 bases from J, the junction kept 8 bases outside the gene matches. The CDR3 consists of 15 residues. The CDR3 reads CASSPSGSGQETQYF. The CDR3 nucleotides are TGTGCCAGCAGCCCCTCGGGTAGCGGGCAAGAGACCCAGTACTTC.

A few counts support this clonotype. The V call is TRBV2, the J call TRBJ1-4, with D unresolved. The CDR3 extends over 15 amino acids. Germline CDR1 and CDR2: SNHLY and FYNNEI. V shed 5 bases and J shed 7 bases, with 17 bases lying between them. CDR3 residues: CASSSISLGSEKLFF. CDR3 in DNA: TGTGCCAGCAGTTCCATCTCCCTGGGGTCTGAAAAACTGTTTTTT. Filled out from reference TRBV2 and TRBJ1-4, the complete variable domain reads EPEVTQTPSHQVTQMGQEVILRCVPISNHLYFYWYRQILGQKVEFLVSFYNNEISEKSEIFDDQFSVERPDGSNFTLKIRSTKLEDSAMYFCASSSISLGSEKLFFGSGTQLSVL.

V is TRBV11-3 and J is TRBJ2-1, with 9 nucleotides matching TRBD2. Germline loops: CDR1 SGHNT, CDR2 YENEEA. V gave up 4 bases and J gave up 9 bases; unmatched junction bases: 4. This CDR3 region has 13 residues. The chain's CDR3 is CASSSVTSGEQFF. The CDR3 bases are TGTGCCAGCAGCTCCGTGACTAGCGGTGAGCAGTTCTTC.